These 2 T cell receptor beta chains originate from one sample sequenced in a study of CD8 T cells in Susac syndrome. RNA totalling about 0.5 to 1 ug underwent reverse transcription with random hexamers. TCRdb used MiXCR to reprocess the immunoSEQ multiplex PCR reads, holding one entry per CDR3 protein. Of 170,000 or so distinct CDR3 sequences listed, 80% to 95% are singletons. Material: CD4+ T cells from PBMCs. The receptors come from a human donor with multiple sclerosis.

The chain couples TRBV29-1 to TRBJ2-3; D may be TRBD1 or TRBD2 (6 bases each). V was trimmed by 3 bases and J by 6 bases, leaving 13 bases between them. The CDR3 is 13 amino acids. Germline assignment: CDR1 SQVTM and CDR2 ANQGSEA. Here the CDR3 DNA reads TGCAGCGTTGAGCGGCCGGGGGCGGATACGCAGTATTTT. Its protein is CSVERPGADTQYF.

V gene TRBV7-8 combines with J gene TRBJ2-6, with D hard to call. The V and J ends lost 4 bases and 4 bases respectively, with 5 bases between them. There are 13 residues in the CDR3. Germline V lookup: CDR1 SGHVS, CDR2 FQNEAQ. CDR3 sequence: CASSYPGANVLTF. The CDR3 coding sequence is TGTGCCAGCAGCTACCCCGGGGCCAACGTCCTGACTTTC.